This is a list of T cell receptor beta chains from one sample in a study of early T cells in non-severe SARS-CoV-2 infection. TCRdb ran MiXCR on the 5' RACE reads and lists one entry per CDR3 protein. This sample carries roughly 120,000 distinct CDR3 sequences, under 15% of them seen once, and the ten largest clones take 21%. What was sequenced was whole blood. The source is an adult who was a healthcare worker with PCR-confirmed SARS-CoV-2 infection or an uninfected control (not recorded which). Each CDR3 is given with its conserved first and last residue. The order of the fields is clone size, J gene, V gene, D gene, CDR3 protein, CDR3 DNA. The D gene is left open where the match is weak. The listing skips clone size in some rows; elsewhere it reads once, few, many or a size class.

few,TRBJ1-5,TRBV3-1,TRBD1,CASSQGTGAPRPQHF,TGTGCCAGCAGCCAAGGGACAGGGGCCCCAAGGCCCCAGCATTTT
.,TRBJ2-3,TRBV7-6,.,CASSSYGLSTDTQYF,TGTGCCAGCAGCTCCTACGGACTCAGCACAGATACGCAGTATTTT
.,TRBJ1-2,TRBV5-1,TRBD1,CASSRGQGPSGYTF,TGCGCCAGCAGCCGGGGACAGGGTCCGAGTGGCTACACCTTC
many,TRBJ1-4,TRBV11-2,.,CASSLSVGKLFF,TGTGCCAGCAGCTTAAGCGTTGGAAAACTGTTTTTT
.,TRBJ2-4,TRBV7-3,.,CASSSGGDIQYF,TGTGCCAGCAGTTCAGGAGGGGACATTCAGTACTTC
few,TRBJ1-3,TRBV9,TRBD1,CASSLGQGSGNTIYF,TGTGCCAGCAGCTTGGGACAGGGAAGTGGAAACACCATATATTTT
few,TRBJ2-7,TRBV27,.,CASRIFWGQGNEQYF,TGTGCCAGCAGGATATTTTGGGGGCAGGGTAACGAGCAGTACTTC
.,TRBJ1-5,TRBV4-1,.,CASSQEGSYSNQPQHF,TGCGCCAGCAGCCAAGAAGGATCCTATAGCAATCAGCCCCAGCATTTT
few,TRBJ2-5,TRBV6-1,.,CASSVRGIQETQYF,TGTGCCAGCAGTGTGAGGGGGATACAAGAGACCCAGTACTTC
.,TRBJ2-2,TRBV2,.,CASSDYTGELFF,TGTGCCAGCAGCGACTACACCGGGGAGCTGTTTTTT
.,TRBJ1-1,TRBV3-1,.,CASSPQSKIMNTEAFF,TGTGCCAGCAGCCCCCAGAGCAAGATCATGAACACTGAAGCTTTCTTT
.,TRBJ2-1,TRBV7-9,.,CASSPRLWGGDNEQIF,TGTGCCAGCAGCCCTAGGTTATGGGGAGGTGACAATGAGCAGATCTTC
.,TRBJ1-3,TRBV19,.,CASSNDGQIGNTIYF,TGTGCCAGTAGTAACGACGGACAGATTGGAAACACCATATATTTT
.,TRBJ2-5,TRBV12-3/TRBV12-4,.,CASSLAFGRPYF,TGTGCCAGCAGTTTAGCGTTTGGGAGGCCGTACTTC
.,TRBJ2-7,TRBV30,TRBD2,CAWSLSGGGTYEQYF,TGTGCCTGGAGTCTATCGGGCGGGGGTACCTACGAGCAGTACTTC
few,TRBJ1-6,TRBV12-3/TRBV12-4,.,CASSPTQRNSPLHF,TGTGCCAGCAGCCCAACCCAGAGGAATTCACCCCTCCACTTT
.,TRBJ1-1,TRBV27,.,CASHGAGKTEAFF,TGTGCCAGCCACGGGGCAGGGAAAACTGAAGCTTTCTTT
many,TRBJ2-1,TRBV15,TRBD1,CATSRYRGSYNEQFF,TGTGCCACCAGCAGATACAGGGGCTCCTACAATGAGCAGTTCTTC
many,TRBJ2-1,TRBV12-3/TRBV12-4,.,CASGNSGKQFF,TGTGCCAGCGGTAATTCTGGGAAACAGTTCTTC
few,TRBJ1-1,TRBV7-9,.,CASSLGSGSNTEAFF,TGTGCCAGCAGCTTAGGTTCAGGGTCGAACACTGAAGCTTTCTTT
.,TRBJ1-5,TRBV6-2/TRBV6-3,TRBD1,CASRGQTTSNQPQHF,TGTGCCAGCAGGGGACAGACTACAAGCAATCAGCCCCAGCATTTT
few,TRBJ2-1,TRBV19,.,CASSISLVSYNEQFF,TGTGCCAGTAGTATCTCTTTGGTCTCCTACAATGAGCAGTTCTTC
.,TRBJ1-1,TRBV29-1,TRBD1,CSVTTGYVSTEAFF,TGCAGCGTTACGACAGGGTATGTTAGCACTGAAGCTTTCTTT
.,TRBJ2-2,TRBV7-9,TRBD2,CASSPLGLAAGELFF,TGTGCCAGCAGCCCCCTCGGACTAGCGGCCGGGGAGCTGTTTTTT
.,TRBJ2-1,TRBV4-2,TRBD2,CASSQEASGGANKNEQFF,TGTGCCAGCAGCCAAGAAGCTAGCGGGGGGGCAAATAAGAATGAGCAGTTCTTC
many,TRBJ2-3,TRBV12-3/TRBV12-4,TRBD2,CASRTLAGTDTQYF,TGTGCCAGCAGGACACTAGCGGGCACAGATACGCAGTATTTT